These T cell receptor beta chains were read from a single sample in a study of blood T cell repertoires in COVID-19. Method: immunoSEQ multiplex PCR; TCRdb's copy keeps in-frame clones and lacks some. The data show fewer than 300,000 clones, approximately 92% seen once. The specimen was peripheral blood. Receptors originate from a person under 30 with COVID-19, enrolled during active disease. Both conserved end residues are part of each CDR3. Fields, in order: clone size, CDR3 length, J gene, D gene, V gene, CDR3 protein, CDR3 DNA. A D gene is named only where the DNA matches it firmly. Clone size is not always given. Where it is, it says once, few, many or a class for expanded clones.

once,14,TRBJ2-7,.,TRBV5-6,CASSFFGSSYEQYF,TGTGCCAGCAGCTTTTTCGGGAGCTCCTACGAGCAGTACTTC
once,17,TRBJ2-5,TRBD2,TRBV9,CASSVGPGRQYQETQYF,TGTGCCAGCAGCGTAGGACCCGGGAGGCAATACCAAGAGACCCAGTACTTC
.,17,TRBJ2-7,TRBD2,TRBV5-5,CASSKRGLAGGQAEQYF,TGTGCCAGCAGCAAAAGGGGACTAGCGGGAGGCCAGGCCGAGCAGTACTTC
.,12,TRBJ1-1,TRBD1,TRBV19,CATGDSYTEAFF,TGTGCCACGGGGGACAGTTACACTGAAGCTTTCTTT
.,16,TRBJ1-2,TRBD1,TRBV28,CASREVGRGQNYGYTF,TGTGCCAGCAGGGAGGTGGGCAGGGGGCAGAACTATGGCTACACCTTC
once,18,TRBJ2-7,TRBD2,TRBV12-5,CASGFGGRIISSSYEQYF,TGTGCTAGTGGTTTCGGCGGGAGGATAATCTCGAGCTCCTACGAGCAGTACTTC
.,14,TRBJ1-2,.,TRBV27,CASSLSAGDYGYTF,TGTGCCAGCAGTTTATCGGCAGGGGACTATGGCTACACCTTC
.,20,TRBJ2-1,TRBD1,TRBV4-1,CASSNRQGAFGGRNYNEQFF,TGCGCCAGCAGCAACCGACAGGGGGCGTTTGGTGGGAGGAACTACAATGAGCAGTTCTTC
.,15,TRBJ2-1,.,TRBV27,CASSLSRNPYNEQFF,TGTGCCAGCAGTTTATCGAGAAACCCCTACAATGAGCAGTTCTTC
.,15,TRBJ2-2,TRBD2,TRBV9,CASSVWSGTGGELFF,TGTGCCAGCAGCGTATGGAGCGGGACCGGCGGGGAGCTGTTTTTT
.,13,TRBJ2-2,.,TRBV24-1,CATAPYSTGELFF,TGTGCCACCGCCCCCTACTCCACCGGGGAGCTGTTTTTT
.,17,TRBJ1-3,.,TRBV7-9,CASSLWLTGGTGNTIYF,TGTGCCAGCAGCTTATGGCTCACGGGAGGGACTGGAAACACCATATATTTT
.,14,TRBJ1-1,.,TRBV20-1,CSASRGSDRTEAFF,TGCAGTGCTAGTAGGGGCAGCGATCGCACTGAAGCTTTCTTT
.,15,TRBJ1-5,TRBD1,TRBV6-6,CASRKGQDINQPQHF,TGTGCCAGCAGAAAGGGACAGGACATCAATCAGCCCCAGCATTTT
.,15,TRBJ1-6,TRBD1,TRBV19,CASQKGQGGRSPLHF,TGTGCCAGCCAGAAAGGACAGGGTGGGAGATCACCCCTCCACTTT
.,15,TRBJ1-2,TRBD1,TRBV9,CASSVGSTGYYGYTF,TGTGCCAGCAGCGTAGGGTCGACAGGGTACTATGGCTACACCTTC